This entry lists 22 T cell receptor beta chains sequenced from one sample in a study of shared T cell receptors in the human thymus. Clones were read by immunoSEQ multiplex PCR, and TCRdb kept only the in-frame ones, dropping some. The data contain 500,000 to 750,000 clones, approximately 88% of them singletons. The same sample was also used in a study of human thymus T cells.

What was sequenced was thymocytes. The receptors derive from a boy younger than two with a congenital heart defect.

This chain links TRBV10-2 with TRBJ2-7; tentative D call: TRBD1 (6 bases). The CDR3 covers 14 residues. Germline V lookup: CDR1 WSHSY, CDR2 SAAADI. The V end lost 6 bases, the J end lost 1 base, and 13 bases lay between the germline ends. CDR3 nucleotide sequence: TGCGCCAGCAGGGACCGGGACAAGTCCTACGAGCAGTACTTC. Translating it yields CASRDRDKSYEQYF.

This clone was found a few times. The chain recombines TRBV7-9 with TRBJ2-1; D gene uncertain. Germline V gene lookup returns CDR1 SEHNR and CDR2 FQNEAQ (reference sequence). Trimming removed 3 bases from V and 7 bases from J, with 4 bases in between. The CDR3 is 11 amino acids. CDR3 nucleotides: TGTGCCAGCAGCTTCAGGAATGAGCAGTTCTTC. Amino acid sequence: CASSFRNEQFF.

This clone was found a few times. V is TRBV4-3 and J is TRBJ2-3; D is undetermined. Deletions cut 0 bases from V and 6 bases from J, with 10 bases between. Per germline, CDR1 LGHNA and CDR2 YSLEER. This CDR3 region has 14 residues. This CDR3 reads CASSQDSRNDTQYF. The CDR3 DNA reads TGCGCCAGCAGCCAAGATTCTAGGAACGATACGCAGTATTTT.

As concerns this clone: Other DNA sequences in the sample encode the same CDR3. The V gene is TRBV4-1, the J gene TRBJ2-7; unclear D gene. V lost 2 bases and J lost 1, with 3 bases in between. This CDR3 spans 12 amino acids. The germline V gene encodes CDR1 MGHRA and CDR2 YSYEKL. The chain's CDR3 is CASSQPSYEQYF. The CDR3 DNA reads as TGCGCCAGCAGCCAACCGTCCTACGAGCAGTACTTC.

V and J are TRBV6-5 and TRBJ1-5, with TRBD1 identical over 8 bases. This CDR3 is built from 14 residues. The V and J ends lost 2 bases and 9 bases, in that order; junction bases with no gene match: 6. Germline loops: CDR1 MNHEY, CDR2 SVGAGI. The CDR3 DNA reads as TGTGCCAGCAGTTACCTACAGGGGGAGCGGCCCCAGCATTTT. This translates into CASSYLQGERPQHF.

V and J are TRBV14 and TRBJ1-1, with 8 bases matching TRBD1. Germline V gives CDR1 SGHDN, CDR2 FVKESK. CDR3 length equals 17 residues. Trimming at V came to 3 bases and at J to 3 bases, leaving 12 bases not matched to a gene. The CDR3 is CASSHQQPGGLDTEAFF. The CDR3 bases are TGTGCCAGCAGCCATCAACAACCAGGGGGCCTGGACACTGAAGCTTTCTTT.

This sequence joins TRBV9 and TRBJ2-2; tentatively, D is TRBD2 (5 bases). Germline V CDR1 and CDR2: SGDLS, YYNGEE. With 0 bases removed from V and 1 base from J, the gap between germline ends came to 7 bases. The CDR3 spans 15 residues. Written as DNA, the CDR3 is TGTGCCAGCAGCGTAGAAGGAGGGAACACCGGGGAGCTGTTTTTT. Translation: CASSVEGGNTGELFF.

The genes are TRBV12-5 and TRBJ1-5, with D unclear. CDR1 is LGHNT, CDR2 FRNRAP, per germline. The CDR3 is 17 amino acids. Trimming took off 4 bases at V and 5 bases at J, with 21 bases between the two ends. The CDR3 is CASGSDAGGPTDQPQHF. CDR3 DNA sequence: TGTGCTAGTGGTTCTGACGCGGGAGGACCCACCGATCAGCCCCAGCATTTT.

The gene calls are TRBV5-4 and TRBJ2-7; 10 bases fit TRBD1. The V gene end was trimmed by 1 base and the J gene end by 6 bases; junction bases not matched to a gene: 7. The CDR3 runs to 15 residues. Germline-derived CDR1 and CDR2 are SGHNT and YYREEE (reference sequence). The DNA for the CDR3 is TGTGCCAGCAGCTTGAGGGGGACAGGGGCCTCCGAGCAGTACTTC. Protein sequence: CASSLRGTGASEQYF.

The chain combines TRBV11-2 with TRBJ1-1; D is unresolved. Trimming removed 3 bases from V and 2 bases from J, with 4 bases in between. This CDR3 region has 12 residues. Germline values: CDR1 SGHAT, CDR2 FQNNGV. The CDR3 DNA is TGTGCCAGCAGCTTCAAAAACACTGAAGCTTTCTTT. It translates to CASSFKNTEAFF.

The J gene is TRBJ2-1, the V gene TRBV7-9, with D perhaps TRBD2 (5 bases). CDR1 is SEHNR, CDR2 FQNEAQ, per germline (reference sequence). Trimming shortened V by 6 bases and J by 7 bases, and 10 bases separated the two germline ends. The CDR3 runs to 12 residues. CDR3 residues: CASRSKRNEQFF. The CDR3 DNA reads as TGTGCCAGCAGGAGCAAGCGGAATGAGCAGTTCTTC.

The chain is built from TRBV25-1 and TRBJ1-2; D gene uncertain. CDR3 length: 13 amino acids. Trimming left V 6 bases short and J 4 bases short, with 12 bases between. The germline V gene encodes CDR1 MGHDK and CDR2 SYGVNS. This chain's CDR3 is CASRSANPYGYTF. Here the CDR3 DNA reads TGTGCCAGCAGGAGTGCCAACCCCTATGGCTACACCTTC.

This clone appeared a few times. The chain is built from TRBV4-3 and TRBJ1-3; 11 positions agree with TRBD1. Unmatched junction bases numbered 11, after V lost 3 bases and J lost 4 bases. The CDR3 is 18 residues long. Per the germline V gene, CDR1 is LGHNA and CDR2 is YSLEER. For the CDR3, the DNA is TGCGCCAGCAGCCAGGTCCGGGACAGGGGGTTTTACGGAAACACCATATATTTT. Encoded protein: CASSQVRDRGFYGNTIYF.

This chain links TRBV4-3 with TRBJ2-2; D not resolved. V lost 0 bases to trimming and J lost 6 bases, with 14 bases between them. The CDR3 covers 16 residues. CDR1 and CDR2 from the germline V gene are LGHNA and YSLEER. CDR3 loop: CASSQEGRHNAGELFF. The CDR3 DNA follows: TGCGCCAGCAGCCAAGAGGGCAGGCATAACGCCGGGGAGCTGTTTTTT.

The chain couples TRBV7-2 to TRBJ2-6, with 8 bases fitting TRBD1. This CDR3 has 15 amino acids. Germline-derived CDR1 and CDR2 are SGHTA and FQGNSA. The trim removed 4 bases at V and 12 bases at J, leaving 11 bases unmatched. The CDR3 DNA reads TGTGCCAGCAGCTCCGGCGGGGACAGGCCCGCCGTCCTGACTTTC. Protein product: CASSSGGDRPAVLTF.

The gene calls are TRBV2 and TRBJ2-1, with TRBD2 matching over 8 bases. The length of the CDR3 is 12 residues. CDR1 SNHLY and CDR2 FYNNEI come from the germline V gene. V was clipped by 9 bases and J by 8 bases; unmatched bases: 6. The CDR3 DNA reads TGTGCCAGAGGAATTAGCGGGGATGAGCAGTTCTTC. This sequence encodes CARGISGDEQFF. The full variable domain, in which reference TRBV2 and TRBJ2-1 provide the parts outside the CDR3, is EPEVTQTPSHQVTQMGQEVILRCVPISNHLYFYWYRQILGQKVEFLVSFYNNEISEKSEIFDDQFSVERPDGSNFTLKIRSTKLEDSAMYFCARGISGDEQFFGPGTRLTVL.

The rearrangement uses TRBV9 and TRBJ1-2, with D uncertain. CDR3 length equals 14 residues. CDR1 is SGDLS, CDR2 YYNGEE, per germline. V lost 4 bases and J 4 bases, leaving 14 bases between the germline ends. The CDR3 here is CASSPTGGGYGYTF. CDR3 in DNA: TGTGCCAGCAGCCCGACTGGTGGTGGCTATGGCTACACCTTC.

This sequence joins TRBV2 and TRBJ1-2, with D perhaps TRBD1 (6 bases). V lost 6 bases and J lost 8, with 16 bases in between. This CDR3 spans 13 amino acids. Germline V CDR1 and CDR2: SNHLY, FYNNEI. DNA for the CDR3: TGTGCCAGCAGGATGAGGGGGGGTCGGGGCTACACCTTC. Its translation: CASRMRGGRGYTF. The whole variable domain, remainder taken from reference TRBV2 and TRBJ1-2, is EPEVTQTPSHQVTQMGQEVILRCVPISNHLYFYWYRQILGQKVEFLVSFYNNEISEKSEIFDDQFSVERPDGSNFTLKIRSTKLEDSAMYFCASRMRGGRGYTFGSGTRLTVV.

This clone showed up just a few times. The rearrangement joins TRBV9 to TRBJ2-2; 11 bases line up with TRBD2. V trimming: 3 bases; J trimming: 3 bases; junction bases outside the gene matches: 13. CDR1 and CDR2 (germline): SGDLS, YYNGEE. The CDR3 is 19 amino acids. CDR3 nucleotide sequence: TGTGCCAGCAGCGCGCCTAGTAGCGGGAGGGCCTGTTACACCGGGGAGCTGTTTTTT. Residues: CASSAPSSGRACYTGELFF.

This sequence joins TRBV4-2 and TRBJ1-2, with 7 bases matching TRBD1. V shed 4 bases and J 8 bases; nucleotides not matched to a gene: 4. The CDR3 sequence is 12 residues long. Germline CDR1 LGHNA, CDR2 YNFKEQ. CDR3 protein: CASSPRQGGYTF. CDR3 nucleotide sequence: TGTGCCAGCAGCCCTCGACAGGGCGGCTACACCTTC.

The chain joins TRBV6-4 to TRBJ2-7, with D unclear. This CDR3 has 13 amino acids. Germline V gene lookup returns CDR1 MRHNA and CDR2 SNTAGT. The V end lost 7 bases, the J end lost 3 bases, and 13 bases lay between the germline ends. CDR3 residues: CASILQNYYEQYF. The CDR3 DNA reads TGTGCCAGCATCCTTCAGAACTACTACGAGCAGTACTTC.

CDR3 loop: CASSSGGGEASETQYF. Written as DNA, the CDR3 is TGTGCCAGCAGTTCAGGTGGGGGGGAAGCCTCTGAGACCCAGTACTTC. The chain couples TRBV6-6 to TRBJ2-5, with 7 bases identical to TRBD2. Germline assignment: CDR1 MNHNY and CDR2 SVGAGI (reference sequence). This CDR3 contains 16 residues. The V and J ends lost 4 bases and 5 bases, in that order; junction bases with no gene match: 13.